Following are 14 T cell receptor beta chains from one sample sequenced in a study of blood T cell repertoires in COVID-19 (dated by TCRdb to 2020 to 2022). Library construction relied on the immunoSEQ multiplex PCR assay. Not all clones reach the TCRdb copy of this immuneACCESS table, which keeps in-frame sequences only. Checked studies attribute under half of the gap to unresolved V genes and leave the rest unexplained. Within this sample are around 420,000 clones, with roughly 88% of them counted one time only. The ten biggest clones cover approximately 2.1% of the sample. Sequenced input: PBMCs or T cells enriched from blood (not recorded which). Receptors originate from a woman aged 40-49 years with acute COVID-19.

The chain links TRBV10-3 to TRBJ1-2, with 8 bases that match TRBD1. The CDR3 sequence is 15 residues long. The trim removed 6 bases at V and 4 bases at J, leaving 10 bases unmatched. From germline, CDR1 is ENHRY and CDR2 SYGVKD. The CDR3 here is CAIRDQGQGAYGYTF. The CDR3 coding sequence is TGTGCCATCAGAGACCAAGGACAGGGCGCCTATGGCTACACCTTC.

V usage is TRBV19 and J usage is TRBJ1-2, with D uncertain. Germline V CDR1 and CDR2: LNHDA, SQIVND (reference sequence). V gave up 5 bases and J gave up 3 bases, with 13 bases separating them. The CDR3 spans 14 residues. CDR3 sequence reads: CASSFPFEDYGYTF. As DNA, the CDR3 is TGTGCCAGTAGTTTTCCATTTGAGGACTATGGCTACACCTTC.

The chain combines TRBV9 with TRBJ2-2; a possible D gene is TRBD2 (7 bases). Per the germline V gene, CDR1 is SGDLS and CDR2 is YYNGEE. The length of the CDR3 is 17 residues. Trimming cost V 0 bases and J 2 bases, with 14 bases left between them. CDR3 DNA: TGTGCCAGCAGCGTAGCTTCCGGGGGGCGCAACACCGGGGAGCTGTTTTTT. Translated, it gives CASSVASGGRNTGELFF.

CDR3 protein: CASRKGQGVYGYTF. CDR3 nucleotides: TGTGCCAGCAGAAAAGGACAGGGGGTCTATGGCTACACCTTC. This chain uses TRBV2 with TRBJ1-2, with 10 bases that match TRBD1. The junction had 5 bases not matched to a gene; V was cut back by 6 bases and J by 4 bases. The CDR3 runs 14 residues. Germline V gene data show CDR1 as SNHLY and CDR2 as FYNNEI.

This clone was recorded only once. The V and J genes are TRBV7-8 and TRBJ1-5; D is unclear. The CDR3 totals 13 residues. CDR1 and CDR2 (germline): SGHVS, FQNEAQ. V was trimmed by 1 base and J by 5 bases, leaving 6 bases between them. In DNA form, the CDR3 reads TGTGCCAGCAGCTTAGATCGGGATCAGCCCCAGCATTTT. It yields the protein CASSLDRDQPQHF.

The rearrangement joins TRBV20-1 to TRBJ1-4, with a weak D call TRBD1 (5 bases). With 3 bases removed from V and 7 bases from J, the gap between germline ends came to 15 bases. This CDR3 spans 14 amino acids. Germline CDR1 reads DFQATT; CDR2 reads SNEGSKA (reference sequence). CDR3 in DNA: TGCAGTGCTAGTTTAGGGACTGCTGGTGAAAAACTGTTTTTT. Translated, it gives CSASLGTAGEKLFF.

J is TRBJ2-1 and V is TRBV7-2; 11 positions match TRBD2. V was clipped by 6 bases and J by 7 bases; unmatched bases: 14. The CDR3 sequence is 17 residues long. From germline, CDR1 is SGHTA and CDR2 FQGNSA. CDR3 loop: CASSYLRGASGGNEQFF. Written as DNA, the CDR3 is TGTGCCAGCAGTTACCTCCGTGGGGCTAGCGGGGGGAATGAGCAGTTCTTC.

The chain couples TRBV6-5 to TRBJ1-6; D perhaps matches TRBD1 (5 bases). CDR1 is MNHEY and CDR2 is SVGAGI in the germline V gene. V was pared by 6 bases and J by 6 bases, with 9 bases between. The CDR3 runs to 13 residues. The CDR3 nucleotides read TGTGCCAGCAGCCCCGGGGGTAATTCACCCCTCCACTTT. Encoded protein: CASSPGGNSPLHF.

The chain is built from TRBV2 and TRBJ1-1, with a weak D call TRBD1 (5 bases). Looked up from germline, CDR1 is SNHLY and CDR2 is FYNNEI. V was cut by 3 bases and J by 3 bases, with 8 bases left in between. There are 13 residues in the CDR3. CDR3 nucleotide sequence: TGTGCCAGCAGTGATGACAGCTACACTGAAGCTTTCTTT. It yields the protein CASSDDSYTEAFF.

The chain joins TRBV15 to TRBJ2-4, with TRBD1 as a possible D gene (6 bases). Germline V CDR1 and CDR2: LNHNV, YYDKDF (reference sequence). V was pared by 1 base and J by 4 bases, with 11 bases between. This CDR3 has 15 residues. The CDR3 reads CATSRGAGAKNIQYF. CDR3 nucleotides: TGTGCCACCAGCAGAGGAGCAGGGGCAAAAAACATTCAGTACTTC. Looking up the rest from reference TRBV15 and TRBJ2-4 gives the full variable domain: DAMVIQNPRYQVTQFGKPVTLSCSQTLNHNVMYWYQQKSSQAPKLLFHYYDKDFNNEADTPDNFQSRRPNTSFCFLDIRSPGLGDTAMYLCATSRGAGAKNIQYFGAGTRLSVL.

The chain is built from TRBV3-1 (or the pseudogene TRBV3-2) and TRBJ2-5; 8 bases map to TRBD1. Germline V gives CDR1 LGHDT, CDR2 YNNKEL (reference sequence). This CDR3 region has 16 residues. J lost 5 bases, V lost 1 base, and 9 bases had no gene match. CDR3: CASSQARQGMDETQYF. DNA for the CDR3: TGTGCCAGCAGCCAAGCGCGACAGGGGATGGACGAGACCCAGTACTTC.

The chain joins TRBV27 to TRBJ1-1; D not resolved. Trimming took off 9 bases at V and 7 bases at J, with 21 bases between the two ends. The germline CDR1 and CDR2 sequences are MNHEY and SMNVEV (reference sequence). The CDR3 has 14 residues. For the CDR3, the DNA is TGTGCCAGTCTAGCCTTAAGTCGAGCGGATGAAGCTTTCTTT. Encoded protein: CASLALSRADEAFF.

The V gene is TRBV30, the J gene TRBJ1-4, with 7 nucleotides matching TRBD1. V gave up 4 bases and J gave up 7 bases; unmatched junction bases: 9. Per germline, CDR1 GTSNPN and CDR2 SVGIG (reference sequence). The CDR3 loop spans 14 amino acids. The CDR3 bases are TGTGCCTGGACCCCGCCCTGGGACAGTGAAAAACTGTTTTTT. Its protein product is CAWTPPWDSEKLFF.

The V and J genes are TRBV7-9 and TRBJ1-6; 8 bases map to TRBD1. The CDR3 is made up of 15 amino acids. From germline, CDR1 is SEHNR and CDR2 FQNEAQ (reference sequence). Trimming took 5 bases from V and 10 from J; bases not matched to a gene: 10. The DNA for the CDR3 is TGTGCCAGCAGCACAAGCCGGGACAGGAGGTCACCCCTCCACTTT. Translated, it gives CASSTSRDRRSPLHF.